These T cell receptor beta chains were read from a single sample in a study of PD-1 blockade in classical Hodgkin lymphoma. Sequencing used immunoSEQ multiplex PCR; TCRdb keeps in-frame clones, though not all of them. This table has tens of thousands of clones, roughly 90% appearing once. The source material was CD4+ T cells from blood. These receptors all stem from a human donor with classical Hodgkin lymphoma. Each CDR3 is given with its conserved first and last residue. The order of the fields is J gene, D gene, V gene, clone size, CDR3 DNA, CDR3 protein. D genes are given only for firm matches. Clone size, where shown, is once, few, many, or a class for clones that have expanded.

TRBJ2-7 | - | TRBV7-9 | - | TGTGCCAGCAGCTTAGCATGGGGGTCTAGCGAGGGCGAGCAGTACTTC | CASSLAWGSSEGEQYF
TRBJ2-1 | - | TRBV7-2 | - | TGTGCCAGCAGCTTGGCTACATTCCTCTACAATGAGCAGTTCTTC | CASSLATFLYNEQFF
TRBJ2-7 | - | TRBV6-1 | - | TGTGCCAGCAGTGATTCGGCGGGGATCTCCTACGAGCAGTACTTC | CASSDSAGISYEQYF
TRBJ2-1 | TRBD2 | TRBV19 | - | TGTGCCAGTAGTCGGGGAAAGCGGGACTACAATGAGCAGTTCTTC | CASSRGKRDYNEQFF
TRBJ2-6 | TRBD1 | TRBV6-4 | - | TGTGCCAGCAGTGACTCAGGGGGCGCTGGGGCCAACGTCCTGACTTTC | CASSDSGGAGANVLTF
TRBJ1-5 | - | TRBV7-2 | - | TGTGCCAGCAGCTTAGTGGCGGGTCCCAATCAGCCCCAGCATTTT | CASSLVAGPNQPQHF
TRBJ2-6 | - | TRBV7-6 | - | TGTGCCAGCAGCCATGACCGTGGGGGGAGATCTGGGGCCAACGTCCTGACTTTC | CASSHDRGGRSGANVLTF
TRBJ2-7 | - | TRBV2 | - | TGTGCCAGCAGCCAGGACAGACTCGGCTACGAGCAGTACTTC | CASSQDRLGYEQYF
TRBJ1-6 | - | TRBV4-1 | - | TGCGCCAGCAGCCAAGATGGGGGGCTACTTGGGAATTCACCCCTCCACTTT | CASSQDGGLLGNSPLHF
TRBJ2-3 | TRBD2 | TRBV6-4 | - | TGTGCCAGCAGTGAGGAAAGACTAGCGGGAGGCCGTGGTGATACGCAGTATTTT | CASSEERLAGGRGDTQYF
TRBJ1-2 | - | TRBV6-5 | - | TGTGCCAGCAGTTATGGTTCCTTAAAGGGCTACACCTTC | CASSYGSLKGYTF
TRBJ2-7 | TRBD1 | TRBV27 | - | TGTGCCAGCAGTTCCCACGGGACAGCGCCCTACGAGCAGTACTTC | CASSSHGTAPYEQYF
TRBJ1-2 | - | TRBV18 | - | TGTGCCAGCTCACTATTAGCTACCGGGGATGGCTACACCTTC | CASSLLATGDGYTF
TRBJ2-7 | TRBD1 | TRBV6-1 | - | TGTGCCAGCAGTGAAGGGACAGGGGGCTCCTACGAGCAGTACTTC | CASSEGTGGSYEQYF
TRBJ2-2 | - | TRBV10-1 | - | TGCGCCAGCAGTGATGGGCCTAACACCGGGGAGCTGTTTTTT | CASSDGPNTGELFF
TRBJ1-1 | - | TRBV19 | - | TGTGCCAGTAGTATAGCGGTGGGCACTGAAGCTTTCTTT | CASSIAVGTEAFF
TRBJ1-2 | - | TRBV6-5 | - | TGTGCCAGCATCCTACAGCCGTCAGGCTATGGCTACACCTTC | CASILQPSGYGYTF
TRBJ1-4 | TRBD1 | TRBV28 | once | TGTGCCAGCAGTTTCCCCGGGGGAGGGACAGGGTTTGAAAAACTGTTTTTT | CASSFPGGGTGFEKLFF
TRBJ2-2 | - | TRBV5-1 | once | TGCGCCAGCAGCTTGGATGGGGATGACACCGGGGAGCTGTTTTTT | CASSLDGDDTGELFF
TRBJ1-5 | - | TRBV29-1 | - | TGCAGCCCCCCACAGCCCCAGCATTTT | CSPPQPQHF
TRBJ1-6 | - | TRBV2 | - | TGTGCCAGCTCCGGGTTTGAGAATTCACCCCTCCACTTT | CASSGFENSPLHF
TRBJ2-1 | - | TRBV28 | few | TGTGCCAGCAGGTGGGGTATGGGCGCTAGTGAGCAGTTCTTC | CASRWGMGASEQFF
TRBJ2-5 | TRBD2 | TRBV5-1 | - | TGCGCCAGCAGCTCGACTAGCTTCGAGACCCAGTACTTC | CASSSTSFETQYF
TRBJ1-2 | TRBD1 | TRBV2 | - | TGTGCCAGCAGAGCAACGACAGGGTTTGGCTACACCTTC | CASRATTGFGYTF
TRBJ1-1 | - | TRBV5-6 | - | TGTGCCAGCAGCTTGGATAGGGGGACTCGGCTAAACACTGAAGCTTTCTTT | CASSLDRGTRLNTEAFF
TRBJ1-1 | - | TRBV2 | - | TGTGCCAGCACGGCTAACGGGTACACTGAAGCTTTCTTT | CASTANGYTEAFF
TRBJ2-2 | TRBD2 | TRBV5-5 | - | TGTGCCAGCAGCTTGGTTAGCGGGAGGAACACCGGGGAGCTGTTTTTT | CASSLVSGRNTGELFF
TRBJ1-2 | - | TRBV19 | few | TGTGCCAGTAGTGACCCGACACTTCCCTATGGCTACACCTTC | CASSDPTLPYGYTF
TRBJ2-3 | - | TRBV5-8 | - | TGTGCCAGCCGGGATAAAGGGTTAGGAACAGATACGCAGTATTTT | CASRDKGLGTDTQYF
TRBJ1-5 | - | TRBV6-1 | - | TGTGCCAGCAGTGAATACCCAATCGGGCAGGCGCTCAATCAGCCCCAGCATTTT | CASSEYPIGQALNQPQHF
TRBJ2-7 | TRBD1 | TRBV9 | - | TGTGCCAGCAGCGCTCCGGGACAGGGCTACGAGCAGTACTTC | CASSAPGQGYEQYF
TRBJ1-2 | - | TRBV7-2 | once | TGTGCCAGCAGCTTAGGGCAGGTTAGGTCGGGCTACACCTTC | CASSLGQVRSGYTF
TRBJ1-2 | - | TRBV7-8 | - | TGTGCCAGCAGCCCCGACTCCTATAGCTATGGCTACACCTTC | CASSPDSYSYGYTF
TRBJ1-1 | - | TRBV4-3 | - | TGCGCCAGCAGCCAAGATGTTTTTAGGGCCGCCACCACTGACACTGAAGCTTTCTTT | CASSQDVFRAATTDTEAFF
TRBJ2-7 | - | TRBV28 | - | TGTGCCAGCGGGGGCGGACCCTACGAGCAGTACTTC | CASGGGPYEQYF
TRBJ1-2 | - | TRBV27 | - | TGTGCCAGCAGTTTTTCCGGCAGCGGGGGCTACACCTTC | CASSFSGSGGYTF
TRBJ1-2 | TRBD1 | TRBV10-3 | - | TGTGCCATCAACCGGGACAGGGGAAGCTATGGCTACACCTTC | CAINRDRGSYGYTF
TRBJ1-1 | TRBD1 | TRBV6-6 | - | TGTGCCAGCAGCTCCAACCGGGACAGGGAGAACACTGAAGCTTTCTTT | CASSSNRDRENTEAFF
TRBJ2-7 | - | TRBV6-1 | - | TGTGCCAGCACCATAAACACCGGGGCCTACTACGAGCAGTACTTC | CASTINTGAYYEQYF
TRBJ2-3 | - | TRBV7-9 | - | TGTGCCAGCAGCTTAGCGGACAGCCGAGGAGATACGCAGTATTTT | CASSLADSRGDTQYF
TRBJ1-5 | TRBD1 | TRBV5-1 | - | TGCGCCAGCAGCTCCGGGACAGGGGGGCAGCCCCAGCATTTT | CASSSGTGGQPQHF
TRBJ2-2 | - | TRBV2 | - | TGTGCCAGCAGTGAAGTAAGGGGGTACACCGGGGAGCTGTTTTTT | CASSEVRGYTGELFF
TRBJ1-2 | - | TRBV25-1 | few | TGTGCCAGCACGGCCTGGGGGTTGGATGGCTACACCTTC | CASTAWGLDGYTF
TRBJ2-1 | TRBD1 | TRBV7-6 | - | TGTGCCAGCAGCTCAAGACAGGGGGGTAGGAATGAGCAGTTCTTC | CASSSRQGGRNEQFF
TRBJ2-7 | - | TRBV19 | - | TGTGCCAGTAGTACTGACGGGAGAAGCACCAATCGGTACTTC | CASSTDGRSTNRYF
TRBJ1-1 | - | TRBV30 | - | TGTGCCTGGAACCGGCTCGACACTGAAGCTTTCTTT | CAWNRLDTEAFF